Listed below are T cell receptor beta chains from one sample, sequenced in a study of T cells in Graves' hyperthyroidism and ophthalmopathy. TCRdb recomputed calls from the multiplex PCR reads with MiXCR, one row per CDR3 protein. Of 250,000 to 350,000 distinct CDR3 sequences in the sample, approximately 16% were seen once. Sequencing was done on a sample of blood. The receptors originated from a man aged 25-45 years with Graves' hyperthyroidism. Both conserved end residues are part of each CDR3. A D gene is named only where the DNA matches it firmly. Some rows mark clone size as missing; the rest say once, few, many or name a class of expanded clone.

v_gene	d_gene	j_gene	abundance	CDR3aa	CDR3nt
TRBV19	NA	TRBJ1-5	NA	CASSIMAGAYNQPQHF	TGTGCCAGTAGTATAATGGCAGGGGCTTACAATCAGCCCCAGCATTTT
TRBV6-1	NA	TRBJ2-2	NA	CASSRDMGATGELFF	TGTGCCAGCAGTCGTGATATGGGGGCCACCGGGGAGCTGTTTTTT
TRBV11-3	NA	TRBJ2-1	many	CASSSLIGGSMGGKQFF	TGTGCCAGCAGCTCACTTATAGGGGGGTCGATGGGAGGAAAGCAGTTCTTC
TRBV20-1	TRBD1	TRBJ2-7	many	CSARGGQGILEQYF	TGCAGTGCTAGGGGGGGACAGGGAATTTTGGAGCAGTACTTC
TRBV6-2/TRBV6-3	NA	TRBJ2-2	few	CASSYSTGWGNTGELFF	TGTGCCAGCAGTTACTCAACAGGATGGGGGAACACCGGGGAGCTGTTTTTT
TRBV27	NA	TRBJ1-2	many	CASSLNRETIYGYTF	TGTGCCAGCAGTTTAAATAGGGAGACGATCTATGGCTACACCTTC
TRBV4-1	NA	TRBJ2-5	NA	CASSQGAGEETQYF	TGCGCCAGCAGCCAGGGGGCGGGGGAGGAGACCCAGTACTTC
TRBV27	NA	TRBJ2-2	NA	CASSFSRKNTGELFF	TGTGCCAGCAGTTTTTCGCGGAAGAACACCGGGGAGCTGTTTTTT
TRBV5-1	NA	TRBJ1-4	many	CASSPKGATNEKLFF	TGCGCCAGCAGCCCAAAAGGGGCAACTAATGAAAAACTGTTTTTT
TRBV4-1	NA	TRBJ2-7	NA	CASSQGELYRGYEQYF	TGCGCCAGCAGCCAAGGGGAGCTATACCGGGGGTACGAGCAGTACTTC
TRBV20-1	NA	TRBJ2-5	many	CSVSQGRNQETQYF	TGCAGTGTATCCCAGGGGCGGAACCAAGAGACCCAGTACTTC
TRBV19	NA	TRBJ2-1	few	CASRLDPFYNEQFF	TGTGCCAGTAGGTTGGATCCCTTCTACAATGAGCAGTTCTTC
TRBV3-1	TRBD2	TRBJ2-7	many	CASSQVAGAYEQYF	TGTGCCAGCAGCCAAGTAGCGGGAGCCTACGAGCAGTACTTC
TRBV4-1	NA	TRBJ1-1	many	CASSPTGTEAFF	TGCGCCAGCAGCCCGACGGGCACTGAAGCTTTCTTT
TRBV28	TRBD1	TRBJ2-7	many	CASSLGTGTYEQYF	TGTGCCAGCAGTTTAGGGACAGGGACCTACGAGCAGTACTTC
TRBV11-2	TRBD1	TRBJ2-1	NA	CASSSLDRGRRANEQFF	TGTGCCAGCAGCTCCCTGGACAGGGGGCGCAGGGCGAATGAGCAGTTCTTC
TRBV10-3	TRBD1	TRBJ2-7	NA	CAAASGGLLYEQYF	TGTGCCGCCGCCTCAGGGGGCCTACTCTACGAGCAGTACTTC
TRBV7-2	NA	TRBJ2-1	few	CASSSLDRSNEQFF	TGTGCCAGCAGCTCCCTCGACAGGTCCAATGAGCAGTTCTTC
TRBV30	TRBD2	TRBJ2-2	many	CAWSAGLAGMAGELFF	TGTGCCTGGAGCGCGGGACTAGCGGGAATGGCCGGGGAGCTGTTTTTT
TRBV19	NA	TRBJ2-4	NA	CASSTTELPAKNIQYF	TGTGCCAGTAGCACGACAGAACTACCAGCCAAAAACATTCAGTACTTC
TRBV5-6	NA	TRBJ2-2	few	CGSGGNTGELFF	TGTGGCAGTGGGGGGAACACCGGGGAGCTGTTTTTT
TRBV6-1	NA	TRBJ1-5	many	CASSEGTDTRGGQPQHF	TGTGCCAGCAGTGAAGGAACAGACACCCGGGGTGGACAGCCCCAGCATTTT
TRBV7-9	NA	TRBJ1-5	many	CASSLGAGGGSRSPQHF	TGTGCCAGCAGCTTAGGAGCGGGGGGGGGTTCACGGTCGCCCCAGCATTTT
TRBV7-2	NA	TRBJ2-7	many	CASSGPGGHEPYEQYF	TGTGCCAGCAGCGGACCTGGGGGACACGAGCCCTACGAGCAGTACTTC
TRBV25-1	NA	TRBJ1-1	NA	CASSESGAVLTAFF	TGTGCCAGCAGTGAATCGGGAGCAGTCCTAACTGCTTTCTTT
TRBV6-1	NA	TRBJ2-3	NA	CASTPAGGNTQYF	TGTGCCAGCACCCCCGCAGGTGGGAATACGCAGTATTTT